Listed below are T cell receptor beta chains from one sample, sequenced in a study of blood T cell repertoires in COVID-19. Sequenced by immunoSEQ multiplex PCR; TCRdb stores in-frame clones only, minus some. This table has over 100,000 clones, 91% appearing once. Sequencing was performed on peripheral blood. These receptors all come from a human donor in a cohort sampled during active COVID-19. Both conserved end residues are part of each CDR3. Clone size is stated in some rows and not others, as once, few, many or a class when expanded.

TRBV5-1,.,TRBJ1-1,CASTSPGSDTEAFF
TRBV29-1,.,TRBJ2-7,CSVLLDEQYF
TRBV7-2,.,TRBJ2-1,CASSPGTSGAGEEQFF
TRBV5-5,.,TRBJ2-3,CASSLVGLANTDTQYF
TRBV12-3/TRBV12-4,.,TRBJ1-2,CASSLPGNGYTF
TRBV5-6,.,TRBJ1-1,CASSFKQVLSNTEAFF
TRBV27,once,TRBJ2-3,CASSFRLTTDTQYF
TRBV15,.,TRBJ2-6,CATSRDREFSGANVLTF
TRBV29-1,.,TRBJ2-7,CSVVQAITYEQYF
TRBV24-1,.,TRBJ1-1,CATSLGNTEAFF
TRBV14,once,TRBJ2-2,CASSQRTRDTGELFF
TRBV27,.,TRBJ2-1,CASKEQGRVNEQFF
TRBV13,.,TRBJ2-7,CASSGLRGQSYEQYF
TRBV18,.,TRBJ2-7,CASSLTSGGSYEQYF
TRBV7-9,.,TRBJ1-1,CASSLDPTLRSEAFF
TRBV4-2,.,TRBJ1-6,CASSQTGGPTSVGGSPLHF
TRBV5-8,.,TRBJ2-7,CASQLGTGVTEQYF
TRBV7-3,once,TRBJ2-5,CASSPRRTGVETQYF
TRBV7-9,.,TRBJ2-7,CASSLGQGGRAYEQYF
TRBV6-6,.,TRBJ2-7,CASRRQYEQYF
TRBV6-6,.,TRBJ1-2,CASSYSAGGVYGYTF
TRBV19,.,TRBJ1-5,CASSIRNQPQHF
TRBV5-1,.,TRBJ2-1,CASKRGGYNEQFF
TRBV28,.,TRBJ2-1,CASGSPDRVNEQFF
TRBV5-6,.,TRBJ2-3,CASSLLAGGPTDTQYF
TRBV27,.,TRBJ1-2,CASSFIQDRGMGYTF
TRBV13,.,TRBJ1-2,CASSRQGTGGYTF
TRBV27,.,TRBJ2-3,CASSLKSGRAPDTQYF
TRBV5-6,once,TRBJ1-4,CASSPDRTAEKLFF
TRBV7-3,once,TRBJ2-3,CASSIIAGSTDTQYF
TRBV27,.,TRBJ2-2,CASSWGLVTGELFF
TRBV6-5,.,TRBJ1-2,CASSWSRQSGGYTF
TRBV6-5,.,TRBJ1-2,CASSFTGGNGYTF
TRBV7-9,.,TRBJ2-7,CASSLPGGGGYDEQYF
TRBV5-4,.,TRBJ2-5,CASSLLQETQYF
TRBV7-9,.,TRBJ1-5,CASSGPGTGGEEPQHF
TRBV30,.,TRBJ2-1,CAWRGVGWGYNEQFF
TRBV28,.,TRBJ1-1,CASSPGQGRGNTEAFF
TRBV19,.,TRBJ1-2,CASGQGRYGYTF
TRBV5-1,.,TRBJ1-1,CASSPRQGTEAFF